The present T cell receptor (beta chain) was sequenced within a study of blood T cell repertoires in COVID-19. Everyone who took part was about 18 to 90 years old, and they came from 24 US areas. Participant-given clinical history determined each cohort assignment. Authors' methods: Scientists estimated how many nucleated cells there were by amplifying reference gene primers. The table came from immunoSEQ multiplex PCR; TCRdb's copy has only in-frame clones and leaves some out. V, J and clone size are taken as reported in that table, and D and trimming were inferred from the DNA itself. The sample records fewer than 350,000 clones, approximately 90% being singletons. The source of this sequence is a woman aged 40 to 50 with acute COVID-19. The material sequenced was PBMCs or T cells enriched from blood (not recorded which).

The CDR3 DNA is TGTGCCAGCAGTAGGGACTCGGGACTAGGACTCAATGAGCAGTTCTTC. Its protein is CASSRDSGLGLNEQFF. The rearrangement uses TRBV27 and TRBJ2-1; TRBD2 agrees at 8 bases. The CDR3 totals 16 residues. From germline, CDR1 is MNHEY and CDR2 SMNVEV (reference sequence). The V gene end was trimmed by 5 bases and the J gene end by 6 bases; junction bases not matched to a gene: 12.